This T cell receptor beta chain was found in a study of cytomegalovirus exposure and HLA in healthy donors. At the level of the study: Membership in the Caucasian-associated ancestry cluster was found for 81% of approximately 380 genotyped donors.

To note about this clone: Its antigen is still unknown.

Study-wide points: When a later analysis was performed, an Asian-associated ancestry cluster reportedly had fewer N-insertions than the approximately 600-donor mean. An apparent linkage of common viral pathogens to several of the most significant clusters emerged in a later analysis.

Primers included in the PCR were 60 Vbeta and 13 Jbeta primers. Sequenced by immunoSEQ multiplex PCR; TCRdb stores in-frame clones only, minus some. The data hold about 72,000 clones, with more than 75% observed a single time. The sequencing input was PBMCs. This TCR came from a young man in good health and CMV-seronegative.

The CDR3 reads CASSQDPSGRAQEKFF. The DNA of the CDR3 is TGCGCCAGCAGCCAAGATCCTAGCGGGAGGGCCCAAGAGAAGTTCTTC. V gene TRBV4-3 combines with J gene TRBJ2-1; the match to TRBD2 covers 12 bases. Losses at the gene ends were 0 bases for V and 14 bases for J; bases not matched to a gene: 11. CDR1 is LGHNA, CDR2 YSLEER, per germline. The CDR3 is 16 residues long.